The source of this TCR beta chain is a study of cytomegalovirus exposure and HLA in healthy donors. Germline loops: CDR1 MDHEN, CDR2 SYDVKM. This CDR3 comprises 12 residues. Primers for the PCR totalled 60 Vbeta and 13 Jbeta. Sequencing used immunoSEQ multiplex PCR; TCRdb keeps in-frame clones, though not all of them. The sample contains under 150,000 clones, about 84% of which appear only once. This clone was seen just once. The gene calls are TRBV28 and TRBJ2-5, with D unresolved. Gene TRBJ2-7 matches the end of the DNA better, so the J call may be wrong. The sequencing input was PBMCs. This TCR came from a male donor in good health and CMV-seronegative. CDR3 bases: TGTGCCAGCAGTTCTAACTCCTACGAGCAGTACTTC. Amino acid sequence: CASSSNSYEQYF.